This entry lists 20 T cell receptor beta chains sequenced from one sample in a study of blood T cell repertoires in COVID-19 (dated by TCRdb to about 2020). Libraries were made using the immunoSEQ multiplex PCR assay. Here the immuneACCESS table is served through TCRdb, limited to in-frame sequences with V and J called. Missing clones are a known gap in these copies; in checked studies unresolved V genes cover under half, and the rest lacks a known reason. The sample yields some 140,000 clones; approximately 80% were counted once. Of the sample, around an eighth is held by the ten largest clones. The sequencing input was peripheral blood. The receptors were gathered from a woman aged 60-75 years with COVID-19, enrolled during active disease.

V is TRBV7-3 and J is TRBJ1-1; 7 positions match TRBD1. Germline assignment: CDR1 SGHTA and CDR2 FQGTGA. J was trimmed by 3 bases and V by 0 bases; bases with no gene match: 10. The CDR3 consists of 17 residues. CDR3 sequence reads: CASSLTPADRVDTEAFF. The CDR3 DNA reads TGTGCCAGCAGCTTAACGCCAGCCGACAGGGTTGACACTGAAGCTTTCTTT.

Note on this clone: Distinct nucleotide sequences in the sample also encode this CDR3. The chain carries TRBV19 and TRBJ1-1; TRBD1 is a possible D gene (5 bases). The CDR3 loop spans 15 amino acids. The V gene's germline CDR1 is LNHDA and CDR2 SQIVND (reference sequence). With 2 bases removed from V and 0 bases from J, the gap between germline ends came to 10 bases. CDR3: CASSISGGLNTEAFF. The CDR3 DNA follows: TGTGCCAGTAGTATATCCGGGGGATTGAACACTGAAGCTTTCTTT. Supplemented by reference TRBV19 and TRBJ1-1, the full variable domain reads DGGITQSPKYLFRKEGQNVTLSCEQNLNHDAMYWYRQDPGQGLRLIYYSQIVNDFQKGDIAEGYSVSREKKESFPLTVTSAQKNPTAFYLCASSISGGLNTEAFFGQGTRLTVV.

The genes are TRBV29-1 and TRBJ1-5, with a tentative D call TRBD1 (6 bases). V was pared by 6 bases and J by 2 bases, with 11 bases between. CDR1 is SQVTM and CDR2 is ANQGSEA in the germline V gene. The CDR3 has 13 residues. The CDR3 DNA follows: TGCAGCGTGGCAGGGGTCCGCAATCAGCCCCAGCATTTT. Protein sequence: CSVAGVRNQPQHF.

This chain connects TRBV19 to TRBJ1-2; TRBD1 aligns across 7 bases. Trimming removed 0 bases from V and 8 bases from J; junction bases left unmatched: 3. Per the germline V gene, CDR1 is LNHDA and CDR2 is SQIVND (reference sequence). This CDR3 comprises 13 residues. The CDR3, as DNA: TGTGCCAGTAGTATAGACAGGGGGTACGGCTACACCTTC. Translating gives CASSIDRGYGYTF.

The V and J genes are TRBV7-8 and TRBJ2-7, with D perhaps TRBD2 (6 bases). The length of the CDR3 is 17 residues. V was cut by 5 bases and J by 5 bases, with 25 bases left in between. CDR1 is SGHVS and CDR2 is FQNEAQ in the germline V gene. DNA of the CDR3: TGTGCCAGCAGCCCCCCCCAGACCGGGAGACGTTTTCACGAGCAGTACTTC. Its protein is CASSPPQTGRRFHEQYF.

The chain links TRBV18 to TRBJ1-2, with 7 bases matching TRBD1. The CDR3 extends over 16 amino acids. CDR1 is KGHSH, CDR2 LQKENI, per germline. Trimming at V came to 1 base and at J to 7 bases, leaving 12 bases not matched to a gene. In nucleotides, the CDR3 is TGTGCCAGCTCACCACTAAAACTACAGGGGAAGGGTGGCTACACCTTC. Amino acid sequence: CASSPLKLQGKGGYTF.

V is TRBV19 and J is TRBJ1-1; 10 bases align to TRBD1. V dropped 5 bases and J dropped 5; count of bases not matched to a gene: 5. The CDR3 sequence is 14 residues long. Per germline, CDR1 LNHDA and CDR2 SQIVND (reference sequence). The CDR3 protein is CASSWGQGRTEAFF. The DNA of the CDR3 is TGTGCCAGTAGTTGGGGACAGGGGAGGACTGAAGCTTTCTTT.

The genes are TRBV2 and TRBJ1-2; tentatively, D is TRBD1 (5 bases). Trimming left V 7 bases short and J 3 bases short, with 12 bases between. CDR3 length: 13 amino acids. CDR1 is SNHLY, CDR2 FYNNEI, per germline. This CDR3 reads CASTQGTYYGYTF. The CDR3 DNA is TGTGCCAGCACCCAAGGGACTTACTATGGCTACACCTTC.

The genes are TRBV9 and TRBJ2-1; D unclear. V lost 1 base to trimming and J lost 0 bases, with 17 bases between them. The CDR3 length is 18 residues. Germline CDR1 is SGDLS and CDR2 is YYNGEE. CDR3 nucleotide sequence: TGTGCCAGCAGCGTATTAACAGTTCCCTTCGGCTCCTACAATGAGCAGTTCTTC. Its protein product is CASSVLTVPFGSYNEQFF.

This sequence joins TRBV7-2 and TRBJ1-6, with 11 bases aligning to TRBD1. V was pared by 6 bases and J by 5 bases, with 9 bases of the junction left unmatched. CDR1 and CDR2 from the germline V gene are SGHTA and FQGNSA. This CDR3 spans 17 amino acids. For the CDR3, the DNA is TGTGCCAGCAGGCGCCGGGACAGGGGGTGGAATAATTCACCCCTCCACTTT. This encodes CASRRRDRGWNNSPLHF. The whole variable domain, remainder taken from reference TRBV7-2 and TRBJ1-6, is GAGVSQSPSNKVTEKGKDVELRCDPISGHTALYWYRQSLGQGLEFLIYFQGNSAPDKSGLPSDRFSAERTGGSVSTLTIQRTQQEDSAVYLCASRRRDRGWNNSPLHFGNGTRLTVT.

CDR3 sequence: CASSLTPELNTEAFF. The CDR3 bases are TGTGCCAGCAGCTTAACGCCGGAGTTGAACACTGAAGCTTTCTTT. This rearrangement joins TRBV7-3 to TRBJ1-1; no clear D. CDR1 SGHTA and CDR2 FQGTGA come from the germline V gene. This CDR3 has 15 amino acids. Trimming stripped 0 bases from V and 0 bases from J, with 8 bases between.

V is TRBV4-1 and J is TRBJ2-7; the match to TRBD2 covers 9 bases. The CDR3 contains 20 residues. With V trimmed by 3 bases and J by 0 bases, 18 bases remained unmatched. Per the germline V gene, CDR1 is MGHRA and CDR2 is YSYEKL. CDR3 nucleotides: TGCGCCAGCAGCCAGAGGACTACCGGGACTAGCTTTTCTAGCTCCTACGAGCAGTACTTC. Translated, it gives CASSQRTTGTSFSSSYEQYF.

The chain joins TRBV9 to TRBJ1-6; TRBD1 is a possible D gene (5 bases). Looked up from germline, CDR1 is SGDLS and CDR2 is YYNGEE. The CDR3 sequence is 14 residues long. V was pared by 3 bases and J by 12 bases, with 16 bases between. CDR3 region: CASSEGAPREPLHF. CDR3 bases: TGTGCCAGCAGCGAAGGGGCACCCCGTGAACCCCTCCACTTT.

The CDR3 bases are TGTGCCAGCAGTGAACGGACAGGGAACACTGAAGCTTTCTTT. Its translation is CASSERTGNTEAFF. This chain uses TRBV6-1 with TRBJ1-1; TRBD1 matches 7 bases. V gave up 2 bases and J gave up 1 base; unmatched junction bases: 1. Per germline, CDR1 MNHNS and CDR2 SASEGT. CDR3 length: 14 residues.

The chain links TRBV12-3 or TRBV12-4 to TRBJ2-5; a possible D gene is TRBD2 (5 bases). The CDR3 loop spans 12 amino acids. The ends were cut back, 5 bases at V and 4 bases at J, with 8 bases in the middle. This CDR3 is CASSPSRETQYF. DNA for the CDR3: TGTGCCAGCAGTCCTAGCAGAGAGACCCAGTACTTC.

The chain's CDR3 is CASSEVCAEFMTYGYTF. The CDR3 nucleotides read TGTGCCAGCAGCGAAGTATGTGCAGAGTTTATGACTTATGGCTACACCTTC. This rearrangement joins TRBV9 to TRBJ1-2; unclear D gene. This CDR3 has 17 residues. Trimming removed 3 bases from V and 5 bases from J, with 23 bases in between. Germline CDR1 and CDR2: SGDLS and YYNGEE.

The V call is TRBV6-6, the J call TRBJ1-1; the match to TRBD1 covers 11 bases. Germline V gene lookup returns CDR1 MNHNY and CDR2 SVGAGI (reference sequence). The CDR3 loop spans 16 amino acids. Unmatched junction bases numbered 10, after V lost 5 bases and J lost 5 bases. In DNA form, the CDR3 reads TGTGCCAGCAGTCGACCCCTGGGACAGGGGGGGACTGAAGCTTTCTTT. Amino acids: CASSRPLGQGGTEAFF.

The chain combines TRBV2 with TRBJ1-2, with D unresolved. Germline V CDR1 and CDR2: SNHLY, FYNNEI. Between the trimmed V and J ends, which lost 6 bases and 3 bases, there was a span of 17 bases. The CDR3 runs 15 residues. The DNA of the CDR3 is TGTGCCAGCAGCCAATTTGCGTCCGTGGACTATGGCTACACCTTC. Translating it yields CASSQFASVDYGYTF.

The chain uses TRBV24-1 and TRBJ2-3, with D possibly matching TRBD1 (5 bases). The germline V gene encodes CDR1 KGHDR and CDR2 SFDVKD. Trimming left V 4 bases short and J 2 bases short, with 12 bases between. This CDR3 spans 15 amino acids. The CDR3 region is CATSDPTQVTDTQYF. In DNA form, the CDR3 reads TGTGCCACCAGTGACCCGACACAGGTCACAGATACGCAGTATTTT.

The rearrangement links TRBV7-6 to TRBJ1-5; D may be TRBD1 (6 bases). The germline gives CDR1 SGHVS, CDR2 FNYEAQ. The CDR3 contains 17 residues. Trimming took off 0 bases at V and 7 bases at J, with 19 bases between the two ends. The CDR3 spells CASSLAIRAGDEQPQHF. DNA of the CDR3: TGTGCCAGCAGCTTAGCGATCCGGGCAGGGGACGAGCAGCCCCAGCATTTT.